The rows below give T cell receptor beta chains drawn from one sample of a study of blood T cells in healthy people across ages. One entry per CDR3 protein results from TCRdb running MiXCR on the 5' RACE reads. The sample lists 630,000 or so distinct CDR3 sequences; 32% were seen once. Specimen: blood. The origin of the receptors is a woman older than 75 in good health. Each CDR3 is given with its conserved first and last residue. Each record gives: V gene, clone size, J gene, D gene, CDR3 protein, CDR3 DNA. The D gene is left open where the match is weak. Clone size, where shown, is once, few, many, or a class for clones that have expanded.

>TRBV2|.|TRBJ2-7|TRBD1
CASSVGQGIWEQYF
TGTGCCAGCAGTGTTGGACAGGGGATTTGGGAGCAGTACTTC
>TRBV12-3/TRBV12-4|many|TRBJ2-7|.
CASSLRAGDEQYF
TGTGCCAGCAGTTTAAGGGCAGGAGACGAGCAGTACTTC
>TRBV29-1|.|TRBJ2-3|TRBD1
CSTRGTRDRESDTQYF
TGCAGCACGAGAGGGACCCGGGACAGGGAGTCAGATACGCAGTATTTT
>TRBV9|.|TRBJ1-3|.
CASSPFPAEVAGNTIYF
TGTGCCAGCAGCCCATTCCCCGCCGAGGTCGCAGGAAACACCATATATTTT
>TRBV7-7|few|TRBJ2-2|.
CASSSLDGIGELFF
TGTGCTAGCAGCTCCCTGGACGGCATCGGGGAGCTGTTTTTT
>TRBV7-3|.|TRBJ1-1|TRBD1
CASSLRGGLVGTEAFF
TGTGCCAGCAGCTTAAGAGGGGGCCTAGTGGGCACTGAAGCTTTCTTT
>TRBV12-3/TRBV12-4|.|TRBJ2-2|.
CASSFGVNTGELFF
TGTGCCAGCAGTTTTGGTGTAAACACCGGGGAGCTGTTTTTT
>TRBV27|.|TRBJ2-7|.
CASRGTLYNEQYF
TGTGCCAGCAGGGGGACTCTCTACAATGAGCAGTACTTC
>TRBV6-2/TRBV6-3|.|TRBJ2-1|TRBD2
CASSPSPKREIVNEQFF
TGTGCCAGCAGTCCCTCTCCAAAGCGGGAGATCGTCAATGAGCAGTTCTTC
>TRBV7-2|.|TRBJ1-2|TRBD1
CASSLSGAGGVGYGYTF
TGTGCCAGCAGCTTATCTGGTGCAGGGGGCGTGGGCTATGGCTACACCTTC
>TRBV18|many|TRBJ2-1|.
CASSPFRRGDVYNEQFF
TGTGCCAGCTCACCGTTCAGAAGGGGGGACGTCTACAATGAGCAGTTCTTC
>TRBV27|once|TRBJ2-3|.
CASSPTNWATDTQYF
TGTGCCAGCAGTCCTACAAATTGGGCCACAGATACGCAGTATTTT
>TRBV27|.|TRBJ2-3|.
CASSDLALDTQYF
TGTGCCAGCAGTGACCTAGCCCTAGATACGCAGTATTTT
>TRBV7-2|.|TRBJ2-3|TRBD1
CAGSLSLQGVQDTQYF
TGTGCCGGCAGTTTAAGCTTGCAGGGGGTTCAAGATACGCAGTATTTT
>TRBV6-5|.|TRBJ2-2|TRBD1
CASRSTGSTGELFF
TGTGCCAGCAGGTCGACAGGGAGCACCGGGGAGCTGTTTTTT
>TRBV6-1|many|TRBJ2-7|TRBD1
CASSGGTGGYEQYF
TGTGCCAGCAGTGGTGGGACAGGAGGATACGAGCAGTACTTC
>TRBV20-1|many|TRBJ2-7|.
CSAVGRSSYEQYF
TGCAGTGCCGTGGGCAGAAGCTCCTACGAGCAGTACTTC
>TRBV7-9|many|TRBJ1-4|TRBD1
CASSHTLGTGVEKLFF
TGTGCCAGCAGCCACACCCTCGGGACAGGGGTTGAAAAACTGTTTTTT
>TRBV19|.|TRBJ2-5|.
CASSIFGGQGTQYF
TGTGCCAGTAGTATATTCGGCGGCCAAGGGACCCAGTACTTC
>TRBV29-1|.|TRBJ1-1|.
CSAERTASRGTEAFF
TGCAGCGCTGAAAGGACAGCTTCCAGAGGGACTGAAGCTTTCTTT